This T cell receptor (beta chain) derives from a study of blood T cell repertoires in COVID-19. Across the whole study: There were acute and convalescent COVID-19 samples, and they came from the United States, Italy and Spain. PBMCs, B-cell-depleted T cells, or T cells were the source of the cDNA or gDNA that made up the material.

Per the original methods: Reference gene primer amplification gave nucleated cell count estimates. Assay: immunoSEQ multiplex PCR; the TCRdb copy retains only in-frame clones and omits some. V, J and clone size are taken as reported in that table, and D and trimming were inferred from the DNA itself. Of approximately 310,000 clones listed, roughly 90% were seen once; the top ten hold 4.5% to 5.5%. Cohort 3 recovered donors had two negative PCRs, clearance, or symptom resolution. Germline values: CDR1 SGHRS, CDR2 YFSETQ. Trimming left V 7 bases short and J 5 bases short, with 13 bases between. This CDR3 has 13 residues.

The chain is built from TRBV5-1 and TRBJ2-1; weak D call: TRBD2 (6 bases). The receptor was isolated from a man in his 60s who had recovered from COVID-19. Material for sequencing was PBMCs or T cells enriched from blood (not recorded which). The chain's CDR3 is CASGGGRNNEQFF. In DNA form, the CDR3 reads TGCGCCAGCGGGGGAGGCCGGAACAATGAGCAGTTCTTC.